This note documents a single TCR beta chain sequence. The target antigen is unknown. The germline V and J ends were trimmed by 5 bases and 8 bases, with 9 bases remaining between them. This CDR3 is 11 amino acids long. The data stem from a study of blood T cells in healthy people across ages. General observations from the study: Donors of long life had a larger count of naive CD4+ cells and greater diversity than aged donors.

PCR was performed a second time for roughly 7 to 12 cycles using a sample-barcoded 5' primer and a J-beta primer mix. With 12 random nucleotides, a template-switch adaptor tagged each individual cDNA molecule. TCRdb redid the calling of the 5' RACE reads with MiXCR, one entry per CDR3 protein. In the table there are around 1,700,000 distinct CDR3 sequences, approximately 30% of which are singletons. The chain uses TRBV12-3 or TRBV12-4 and TRBJ1-1, with D unclear. Sequenced input: blood. The TCR comes from a woman aged 25 to 39 in good health. The CDR3 region is CASSSREEAFF. CDR3 sequence (DNA): TGTGCCAGCAGTAGCCGGGAAGAAGCTTTCTTT.